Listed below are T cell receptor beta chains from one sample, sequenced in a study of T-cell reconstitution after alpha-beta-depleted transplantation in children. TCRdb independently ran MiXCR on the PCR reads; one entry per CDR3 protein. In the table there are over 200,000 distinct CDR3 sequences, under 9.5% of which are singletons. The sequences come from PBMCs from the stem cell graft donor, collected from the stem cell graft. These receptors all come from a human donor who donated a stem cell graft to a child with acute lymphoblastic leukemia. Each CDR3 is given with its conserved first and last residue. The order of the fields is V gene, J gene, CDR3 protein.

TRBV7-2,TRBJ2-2,CASSFDSLNTGELFF
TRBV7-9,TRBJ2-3,CASSPRRTEPDTDTQYF
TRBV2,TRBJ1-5,CASKAGWEGNQPQHF
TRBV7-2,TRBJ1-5,CASSLASSNQPQHF
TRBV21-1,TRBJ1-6,CASSPAQAAYNSPLHF
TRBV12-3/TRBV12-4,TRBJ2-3,CASRSGRGGFGTDTQYF
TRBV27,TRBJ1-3,CASSRGLGNTIYF
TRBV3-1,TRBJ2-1,CASSPPSRKSYNEQFF
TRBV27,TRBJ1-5,CASSLSRGGNQPQHF
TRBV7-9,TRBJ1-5,CASSLGERGGDQPQHF
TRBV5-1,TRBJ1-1,CASSATENTEAFF
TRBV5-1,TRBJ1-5,CASSFEGAVNQPQHF
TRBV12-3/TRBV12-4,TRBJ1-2,CASSLLDRPYGYTF
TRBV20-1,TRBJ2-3,CSAVSGGNTDTQYF
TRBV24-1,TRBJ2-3,CATRGHTDTQYF
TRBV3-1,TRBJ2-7,CASSHRQGGSYYEQYF
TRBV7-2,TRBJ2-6,CASSLAAPSGANVLTF